The sequence of this T cell receptor (beta chain) was determined in a study of blood T cell repertoires in COVID-19. Overall study context: Whether acute or convalescent, the COVID-19 samples came from the United States, Italy and Spain. PBMCs, B-cell-depleted T cells, or T cells were the source of the cDNA or gDNA that made up the material.

Original data processing: The assay estimated nucleated cells by amplifying reference gene primers. Sequencing used immunoSEQ multiplex PCR; TCRdb keeps in-frame clones, though not all of them. V and J calls plus clone size are reproduced from that table; the DNA served to infer D and trimming. The sample consists of 100,000 to 150,000 clones, 65% to 80% of them appearing once. The CDR3 has 14 residues. CDR1 SGDLS and CDR2 YYNGEE come from the germline V gene. V was clipped by 3 bases and J by 5 bases; unmatched bases: 2. Source material: peripheral blood. This sequence was found in a man aged 70 or older with acute or convalescent COVID-19. The chain joins TRBV9 to TRBJ2-4; 10 bases are a match to TRBD2. CDR3 in amino acids: CASSDGTSENIQYF. Here the CDR3 DNA reads TGTGCCAGCAGCGACGGGACTAGCGAAAACATTCAGTACTTC. Variable domain in full (rest from reference TRBV9 and TRBJ2-4): DSGVTQTPKHLITATGQRVTLRCSPRSGDLSVYWYQQSLDQGLQFLIQYYNGEERAKGNILERFSAQQFPDLHSELNLSSLELGDSALYFCASSDGTSENIQYFGAGTRLSVL.